This T cell receptor beta chain stems from a study of blood T cell repertoires in COVID-19. Background on the study: PBMCs, B-cell-depleted T cells, or T cells provided the cDNA or gDNA that made up the material.

In the original processing: Counts of nucleated cells, estimated from reference gene primer amplification, were obtained. The method was immunoSEQ multiplex PCR; TCRdb's version includes in-frame clones alone and lacks a portion of them. The V and J calls and the clone size are those of that table, but D and trimming were determined from the DNA. The sample shows tens of thousands of clones, approximately 82% of them seen only once. There are 15 residues in the CDR3. Unmatched junction bases numbered 13, after V lost 4 bases and J lost 6 bases. Germline CDR1 and CDR2: SGHKS and YYEKEE (reference sequence). This clone was seen a handful of times.

The source is a human donor in a cohort sampled during active COVID-19. The rearrangement links TRBV5-5 to TRBJ2-7, with 7 bases lining up with TRBD2. Sample: peripheral blood. The CDR3: CASSLQLAGVGEQYF. The CDR3 bases are TGTGCCAGCAGCCTCCAATTGGCGGGGGTCGGCGAGCAGTACTTC.